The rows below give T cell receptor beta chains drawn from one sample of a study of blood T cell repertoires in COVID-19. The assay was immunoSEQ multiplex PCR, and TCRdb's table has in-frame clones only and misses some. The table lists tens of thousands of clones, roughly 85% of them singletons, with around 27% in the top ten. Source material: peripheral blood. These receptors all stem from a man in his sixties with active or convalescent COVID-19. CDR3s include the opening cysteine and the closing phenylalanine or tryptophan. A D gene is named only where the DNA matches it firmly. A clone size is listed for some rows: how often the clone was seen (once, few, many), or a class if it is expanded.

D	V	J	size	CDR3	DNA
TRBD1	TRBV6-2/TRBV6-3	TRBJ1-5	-	CASSYSYASFGTGIDQPQHF	TGTGCCAGCAGTTACTCCTACGCTTCTTTTGGGACAGGGATAGATCAGCCCCAGCATTTT
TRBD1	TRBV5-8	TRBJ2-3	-	CASSLAGTGRSTDTQYF	TGTGCCAGCAGCTTGGCGGGGACAGGGCGAAGCACAGATACGCAGTATTTT
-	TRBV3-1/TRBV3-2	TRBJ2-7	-	CASSVGYEQYF	TGTGCCAGCAGCGTCGGGTACGAGCAGTACTTC
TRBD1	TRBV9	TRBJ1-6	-	CASSPGGWANSPLHF	TGTGCCAGTTCACCAGGGGGGTGGGCTAATTCACCCCTCCACTTT
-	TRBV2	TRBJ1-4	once	CASSDQSATNEKLFF	TGTGCCAGCAGTGATCAGAGCGCAACTAATGAAAAACTGTTTTTT
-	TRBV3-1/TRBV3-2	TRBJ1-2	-	CASSPTLNYGYTF	TGTGCCAGCAGCCCCACTCTAAACTATGGCTACACCTTC
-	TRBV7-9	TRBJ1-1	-	CASSLGGVNTEAFF	TGTGCCAGCAGCTTAGGGGGGGTGAACACTGAAGCTTTCTTT
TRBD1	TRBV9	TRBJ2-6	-	CASSARGDRVPGGANVLTF	TGTGCCAGCAGCGCTAGAGGGGACAGGGTCCCAGGAGGGGCCAACGTCCTGACTTTC
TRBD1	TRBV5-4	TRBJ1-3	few	CASSPDRVGNTIYF	TGTGCCAGCAGCCCGGACAGGGTTGGAAACACCATATATTTT
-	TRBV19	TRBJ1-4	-	CASLPLGSTNEKLFF	TGTGCCAGTCTTCCACTCGGTTCAACTAATGAAAAACTGTTTTTT
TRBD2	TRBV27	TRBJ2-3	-	CASKGAGGPADTQYF	TGTGCCAGCAAAGGAGCGGGGGGGCCGGCAGATACGCAGTATTTT
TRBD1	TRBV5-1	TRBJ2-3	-	CASSLVGTETDTQYF	TGCGCCAGCAGCTTGGTGGGGACAGAAACAGATACGCAGTATTTT
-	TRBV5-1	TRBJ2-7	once	CASSALGQVGEQYF	TGCGCCAGCAGCGCCCTGGGGCAGGTTGGCGAGCAGTACTTC
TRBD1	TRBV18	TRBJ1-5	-	CASSTTGQGQPQHF	TGTGCCAGCTCAACGACAGGGCAGGGTCAGCCCCAGCATTTT
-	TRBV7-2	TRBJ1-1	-	CASSFTGFTEAFF	TGTGCCAGCAGCTTTACAGGGTTCACTGAAGCTTTCTTT
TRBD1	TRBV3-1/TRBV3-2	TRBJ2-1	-	CASSQEGQGAYNEQFF	TGTGCCAGCAGCCAAGAGGGACAGGGCGCCTACAATGAGCAGTTCTTC
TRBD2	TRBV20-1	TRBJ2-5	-	CSASPPSGGYQETQYF	TGCAGTGCTAGTCCCCCTAGCGGGGGGTACCAAGAGACCCAGTACTTC
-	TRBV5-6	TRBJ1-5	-	CASSFGRNQPQHF	TGTGCCAGCAGCTTCGGTCGCAATCAGCCCCAGCATTTT
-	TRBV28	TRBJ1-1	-	CASSAGALEAFF	TGTGCCAGCAGCGCAGGGGCCCTTGAAGCTTTCTTT
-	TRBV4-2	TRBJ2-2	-	CASSQERTPNTGELFF	TGTGCCAGCAGCCAAGAACGGACACCGAACACCGGGGAGCTGTTTTTT
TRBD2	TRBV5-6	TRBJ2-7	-	CASSLGGGTSEYEQYF	TGTGCCAGCAGCCTGGGTGGCGGGACTAGCGAATACGAGCAGTACTTC
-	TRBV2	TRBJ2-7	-	CASSPSSRFSYEQYF	TGTGCCAGCAGTCCCTCGAGCAGGTTTTCCTACGAGCAGTACTTC
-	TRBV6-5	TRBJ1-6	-	CASRAQSNYNSPLHF	TGTGCCAGCAGGGCACAGAGTAACTATAATTCACCCCTCCACTTT
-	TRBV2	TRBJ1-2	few	CASGLQVVKGYTF	TGTGCCAGCGGGCTCCAGGTGGTGAAGGGCTACACCTTC
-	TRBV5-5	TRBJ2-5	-	CASSLTENSLQETQYF	TGTGCCAGCAGCTTGACCGAGAACTCTCTACAAGAGACCCAGTACTTC
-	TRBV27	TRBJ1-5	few	CASSHNTLSNQPQHF	TGTGCCAGCAGCCACAACACCCTGAGCAATCAGCCCCAGCATTTT
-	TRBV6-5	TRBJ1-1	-	CASSYSRTGMNTEAFF	TGTGCCAGCAGTTACTCAAGAACAGGAATGAACACTGAAGCTTTCTTT
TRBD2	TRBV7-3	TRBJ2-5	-	CASSSGLAGSQETQYF	TGTGCCAGCAGCTCAGGACTAGCGGGGAGCCAAGAGACCCAGTACTTC
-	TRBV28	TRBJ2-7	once	CASSPGTQQYF	TGTGCCAGCAGCCCCGGGACACAGCAGTACTTC
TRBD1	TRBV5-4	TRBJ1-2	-	CASTRQGAYYGYTF	TGTGCCAGCACCCGACAGGGGGCGTACTATGGCTACACCTTC
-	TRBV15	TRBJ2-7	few	CATSRDGTFSYEQYF	TGTGCCACCAGCAGAGACGGGACATTCTCCTACGAGCAGTACTTC
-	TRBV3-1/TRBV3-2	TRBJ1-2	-	CASSQAGVYYGYTF	TGTGCCAGCAGCCAAGCAGGGGTTTACTATGGCTACACCTTC
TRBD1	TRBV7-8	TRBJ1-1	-	CASSLRQGYTEAFF	TGTGCCAGCAGCCTAAGACAGGGATACACTGAAGCTTTCTTT
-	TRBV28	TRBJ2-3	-	CASSSPSSGGTDTQYF	TGTGCCAGCAGTTCCCCGAGTAGCGGAGGCACAGATACGCAGTATTTT
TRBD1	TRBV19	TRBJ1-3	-	CASRDRGRDSGNTIYF	TGTGCCAGTAGGGACAGGGGCAGAGACTCTGGAAACACCATATATTTT
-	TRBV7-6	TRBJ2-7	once	CASSSGQGGYDEQYF	TGTGCCAGCAGCTCCGGACAGGGAGGGTACGACGAGCAGTACTTC
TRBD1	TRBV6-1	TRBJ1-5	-	CASSDGTGDQPQHF	TGTGCCAGCAGTGATGGGACAGGGGATCAGCCCCAGCATTTT
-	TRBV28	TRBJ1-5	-	CASSLQGLGNQPQHF	TGTGCCAGCAGTTTACAGGGGCTCGGCAATCAGCCCCAGCATTTT
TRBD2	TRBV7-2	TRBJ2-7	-	CASSLGVLAGGYEQYF	TGTGCCAGCAGCTTAGGGGTCCTAGCGGGGGGCTACGAGCAGTACTTC